Below, one TCR beta chain is given with its context. What it binds is unknown. The data derive from a study of response to subunit inactivated influenza vaccine. Study findings and constraints: That few new T cells are recruited by each seasonal influenza vaccination was the authors' suggestion.

TCRdb ran MiXCR on the RT-PCR reads and lists one entry per CDR3 protein. The sample contains 500,000 or so distinct CDR3 sequences, 16% of which appear only once. V lost 2 bases to trimming and J lost 3 bases, with 8 bases between them. CDR1 and CDR2 from the germline V gene are DFQATT and SNEGSKA (reference sequence). The CDR3 extends over 12 amino acids. This clonotype was obtained from a man between 50 and 69 years old who received an inactivated influenza vaccine. The starting material was CD4+ T cells sorted from PBMCs, obtained around 25 months after vaccination. The chain employs TRBV20-1 and TRBJ2-7; D is ambiguous. The CDR3 region is CSARPDGYEQYF. The CDR3 DNA follows: TGCAGTGCTAGACCGGACGGCTACGAGCAGTACTTC.